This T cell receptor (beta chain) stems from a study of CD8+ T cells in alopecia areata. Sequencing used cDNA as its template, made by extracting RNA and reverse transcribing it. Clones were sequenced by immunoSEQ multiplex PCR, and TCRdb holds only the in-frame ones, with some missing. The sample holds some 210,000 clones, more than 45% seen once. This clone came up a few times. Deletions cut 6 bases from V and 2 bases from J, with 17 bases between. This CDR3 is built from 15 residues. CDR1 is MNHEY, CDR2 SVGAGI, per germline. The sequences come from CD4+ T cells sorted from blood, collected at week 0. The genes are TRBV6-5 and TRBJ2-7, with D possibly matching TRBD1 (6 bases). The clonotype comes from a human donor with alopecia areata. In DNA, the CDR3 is TGTGCCAGCAGCTTCCGGGACACCGGACCCTACGAGCAGTACTTC. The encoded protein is CASSFRDTGPYEQYF.